The sequence of this T cell receptor beta chain was determined in a study of OX40 agonist ivuxolimab in advanced cancers. For the study at large: Anti-PD-1, anti-PD-L1 or anti-CTLA-4 therapy given earlier was allowed, and around 40% had some. The study reported partial responses in three patients: one hepatocellular carcinoma, two cutaneous melanoma. General observations from the study: The study did not work out the antigen specificity of the expanded peripheral T cells. On average, CD8+ T cells showed a greater number of expanded clones than CD4+.

This clone appeared a single time. The antigen is not known. Here immunoSEQ multiplex PCR was the method, and the copy in TCRdb shows in-frame clones only, minus some. This sample carries roughly 76,000 clones, roughly 80% of them seen once, and the ten largest clones take around 6.4%. Losses at the gene ends were 5 bases for V and 6 bases for J; bases not matched to a gene: 11. This CDR3 comprises 16 residues. CDR1 SGHTA and CDR2 FQGNSA come from the germline V gene. The chain couples TRBV7-2 to TRBJ2-2; 8 positions agree with TRBD1. The material was CD4+ or CD8+ T cells sorted from blood, obtained in a trial of the OX40 agonist ivuxolimab. The source is an adult with an advanced solid tumor such as melanoma, head and neck, liver or kidney cancer. Here the CDR3 reads CASSPSRTGKAGELFF. Written as DNA, the CDR3 is TGTGCCAGCAGCCCAAGCCGGACAGGGAAGGCCGGGGAGCTGTTTTTT.